This T cell receptor (beta chain) derives from a study of blood T cell repertoires in COVID-19. How the authors handled the data: It was from reference gene primer amplification that nucleated cell counts were estimated. Here immunoSEQ multiplex PCR was the method, and the copy in TCRdb shows in-frame clones only, minus some. The V and J calls and the clone size are those of that table, but D and trimming were determined from the DNA. The sample gives about 110,000 clones, about four fifths of which show up once; 16% is in the top ten. The germline V gene encodes CDR1 LGHNA and CDR2 YNFKEQ. V lost 3 bases, J lost 9 bases, and 5 bases stayed unmatched. CDR3 length equals 14 residues.

The rearrangement links TRBV4-2 to TRBJ2-1, with TRBD2 identical over 10 bases. This clonotype was sampled from a woman between 55 and 75 years old with acute or convalescent COVID-19. Sequencing was performed on peripheral blood. The CDR3 here is CASSQGTSESEQFF. The CDR3 DNA reads TGTGCCAGCAGCCAGGGGACTAGCGAGAGTGAGCAGTTCTTC.